A single sample gave rise to the 17 T cell receptor beta chains below, sequenced in a study of blood T cell repertoires in COVID-19. Here immunoSEQ multiplex PCR was the method, and the copy in TCRdb shows in-frame clones only, minus some. This sample has 210,000 or so clones; 70% to 90% occur once, and the top ten carry approximately 8%. Input material: peripheral blood. All receptors come from a woman aged 45-59 years with active or convalescent COVID-19.

The chain uses TRBV19 and TRBJ1-5; no firm D call. Germline CDR1 LNHDA, CDR2 SQIVND (reference sequence). V was pared by 3 bases and J by 3 bases, with 12 bases between. This CDR3 is built from 15 residues. CDR3 region: CASSIPRSANQPQHF. The CDR3 DNA reads TGTGCCAGTAGTATCCCTCGGTCCGCCAATCAGCCCCAGCATTTT. The full variable domain, completed using reference TRBV19 and TRBJ1-5, is DGGITQSPKYLFRKEGQNVTLSCEQNLNHDAMYWYRQDPGQGLRLIYYSQIVNDFQKGDIAEGYSVSREKKESFPLTVTSAQKNPTAFYLCASSIPRSANQPQHFGDGTRLSIL.

V and J are TRBV2 and TRBJ2-5; D is perhaps TRBD2 (6 bases). Per germline, CDR1 SNHLY and CDR2 FYNNEI. The CDR3 length is 15 residues. Trimming pared 6 bases from V and 1 base from J, leaving 15 bases between. The CDR3 nucleotides are TGTGCCAGCAGCGATCCGGCGGGGAGCCAAGAGACCCAGTACTTC. It yields the protein CASSDPAGSQETQYF.

This chain connects TRBV11-3 to TRBJ2-1; the D gene is possibly TRBD1 (6 bases). This CDR3 spans 15 amino acids. V was pared by 3 bases and J by 4 bases, with 13 bases between. Germline lookup yields CDR1 SGHNT and CDR2 YENEEA. CDR3 DNA sequence: TGTGCCAGCAGCTTTCGGACAGAAGATTACAATGAGCAGTTCTTC. Protein sequence: CASSFRTEDYNEQFF.

The chain uses TRBV5-1 and TRBJ1-4, with D perhaps TRBD1 (5 bases). The V end lost 5 bases, the J end lost 8 bases, and 10 bases lay between the germline ends. CDR1 is SGHRS, CDR2 YFSETQ, per germline. CDR3 length: 12 residues. The CDR3 DNA is TGCGCCAGCAGTTATCCAGGGGAAAAACTGTTTTTT. As protein: CASSYPGEKLFF.

V usage is TRBV15 and J usage is TRBJ2-2, with TRBD2 matching 7 bases. J was trimmed by 2 bases and V by 8 bases; bases with no gene match: 5. The length of the CDR3 is 14 residues. Germline CDR1 reads LNHNV; CDR2 reads YYDKDF (reference sequence). The DNA of the CDR3 is TGTGCCACCGGGAGGGACGTTAACACCGGGGAGCTGTTTTTT. Its protein is CATGRDVNTGELFF. The full variable domain, completed using reference TRBV15 and TRBJ2-2, is DAMVIQNPRYQVTQFGKPVTLSCSQTLNHNVMYWYQQKSSQAPKLLFHYYDKDFNNEADTPDNFQSRRPNTSFCFLDIRSPGLGDTAMYLCATGRDVNTGELFFGEGSRLTVL.

This clone was seen a single time. The chain links TRBV5-4 to TRBJ2-6, with a tentative D call TRBD2 (5 bases). The CDR3 runs 15 residues. From germline, CDR1 is SGHNT and CDR2 YYREEE (reference sequence). V was cut by 1 base and J by 2 bases, with 7 bases left in between. The CDR3 DNA reads TGTGCCAGCAGCTTGTCCGGGACTGGGGCCAACGTCCTGACTTTC. It translates to CASSLSGTGANVLTF.

This clone was observed a handful of times. The chain employs TRBV29-1 and TRBJ1-2; a weak D match, TRBD1 (5 bases). The CDR3 has 12 amino acids. CDR1 is SQVTM, CDR2 ANQGSEA, per germline. The ends were cut back, 6 bases at V and 1 base at J, with 9 bases in the middle. The CDR3 nucleotides read TGCAGCGTCTTCGACAGTAACTATGGCTACACCTTC. Residues: CSVFDSNYGYTF.

This sequence joins TRBV28 and TRBJ1-2; 11 nucleotides match TRBD1. CDR1 and CDR2 (germline): MDHEN, SYDVKM. The CDR3 extends over 15 amino acids. With 3 bases clipped from V and 5 bases from J, the junction kept 5 bases outside the gene matches. CDR3: CASSFPGTGGYGYTF. CDR3 in DNA: TGTGCCAGCAGTTTCCCCGGGACAGGGGGATATGGCTACACCTTC.

This chain connects TRBV5-6 to TRBJ2-3; D perhaps matches TRBD1 (6 bases). Trimming removed 3 bases at V and 2 bases at J, with 13 bases between. The CDR3 consists of 15 residues. Germline lookup yields CDR1 SGHDT and CDR2 YYEEEE. The CDR3 DNA is TGTGCCAGCAGCTGGGCCGGACAGCACACAGATACGCAGTATTTT. Protein product: CASSWAGQHTDTQYF.

This chain connects TRBV6-2 or TRBV6-3 to TRBJ2-1, with 12 bases fitting TRBD2. The CDR3 is 16 residues long. Losses at the gene ends were 5 bases for V and 4 bases for J; bases not matched to a gene: 6. Germline V gives CDR1 MNHEY, CDR2 SVGEGT. The CDR3 region is CASSPPSGRVYNEQFF. The CDR3 DNA follows: TGTGCCAGCAGTCCGCCTAGCGGGAGGGTATACAATGAGCAGTTCTTC.

This clone occurred a few times. The chain is built from TRBV2 and TRBJ2-1, with 8 bases fitting TRBD1. Germline V gene data show CDR1 as SNHLY and CDR2 as FYNNEI. The CDR3 sequence is 14 residues long. J was trimmed by 6 bases and V by 3 bases; bases with no gene match: 4. The CDR3 DNA reads as TGTGCCAGCAGTGAGCAGGGGGCGGTCAATGAGCAGTTCTTC. Encoded protein: CASSEQGAVNEQFF.

This clone was found a few times. The identical CDR3 is also encoded by other nucleotide sequences in the sample. The rearrangement links TRBV28 to TRBJ1-3; 7 positions agree with TRBD1. Trimming cost V 5 bases and J 2 bases; bases outside gene matches: 3. Germline V gives CDR1 MDHEN, CDR2 SYDVKM. This CDR3 comprises 14 residues. CDR3 protein: CASSRQGAGNTIYF. CDR3 nucleotides: TGTGCCAGCAGTCGACAGGGCGCTGGAAACACCATATATTTT.

The chain joins TRBV28 to TRBJ1-4; D is ambiguous. V was clipped by 10 bases and J by 10 bases, with 10 bases between them. The CDR3 covers 10 residues. Per the germline V gene, CDR1 is MDHEN and CDR2 is SYDVKM. CDR3 coding DNA: TGTGCCACCTCTCGAGGAAAACTGTTTTTT. It codes for CATSRGKLFF.

This rearrangement joins TRBV5-1 to TRBJ2-5, with D perhaps TRBD2 (5 bases). CDR3 length equals 14 residues. Germline V gives CDR1 SGHRS, CDR2 YFSETQ. Trimming removed 2 bases at V and 0 bases at J, with 8 bases between. The CDR3 protein is CASSFGENQETQYF. In DNA form, the CDR3 reads TGCGCCAGCAGCTTCGGGGAAAACCAAGAGACCCAGTACTTC.

The J gene is TRBJ1-1, the V gene TRBV3-1 (or the pseudogene TRBV3-2), with D perhaps matching TRBD1 (6 bases). This CDR3 is built from 15 residues. The V and J ends lost 0 bases and 4 bases respectively, with 12 bases between them. Germline V CDR1 and CDR2: LGHDT, YNNKEL (reference sequence). CDR3 sequence reads: CASSQESRGVTEAFF. CDR3 nucleotide sequence: TGTGCCAGCAGCCAAGAGAGCAGGGGAGTCACTGAAGCTTTCTTT.

In this sample, this clone turned up once. Other DNA sequences in this sample translate to the same CDR3. The rearrangement joins TRBV5-4 to TRBJ2-5, with D maybe TRBD2 (5 bases). Germline values: CDR1 SGHNT, CDR2 YYREEE (reference sequence). V was pared by 3 bases and J by 2 bases, with 17 bases between. The CDR3 loop spans 16 amino acids. The CDR3 coding sequence is TGTGCCAGCAGCTCCGGGCGCCAGCGGATACAAGAGACCCAGTACTTC. It codes for CASSSGRQRIQETQYF.

The V gene is TRBV19, the J gene TRBJ2-5; 9 bases line up with TRBD1. The ends lost 5 bases at V and 7 bases at J; junction bases unmatched: 14. CDR1 and CDR2 from the germline V gene are LNHDA and SQIVND (reference sequence). The CDR3 loop spans 16 amino acids. As DNA, the CDR3 is TGTGCCAGTAGTTCTTACGGGACAGGGTATTTTGGGACCCAGTACTTC. Amino acids: CASSSYGTGYFGTQYF.